The 7 T cell receptor beta chains in this list originate from one sample, sequenced in a study of blood T cell repertoires in COVID-19. Sequencing was performed with immunoSEQ multiplex PCR; in TCRdb, only in-frame clones are kept and a portion is missing. The top ten hold roughly 4.6% of the sample, which has about 240,000 clones, roughly 85% seen once. The specimen was peripheral blood. The receptors were sampled from a man aged 45-65 years with COVID-19, enrolled during active disease.

The chain has TRBV18 and TRBJ2-3; 9 positions match TRBD2. The CDR3 totals 14 residues. V lost 5 bases, J lost 3 bases, and 3 bases stayed unmatched. The germline V gene has CDR1 KGHSH and CDR2 LQKENI. CDR3 in amino acids: CASSTGLATDTQYF. CDR3 in DNA: TGTGCCAGCTCAACCGGACTAGCGACAGATACGCAGTATTTT.

The CDR3 loop reads CASTFGTFGYTF. The CDR3, as DNA: TGTGCCAGCACCTTCGGGACTTTTGGCTACACCTTC. This chain joins TRBV12-3 or TRBV12-4 and TRBJ1-2, with D possibly being TRBD1 (5 bases). The germline V and J ends were trimmed by 7 bases and 7 bases, with 13 bases remaining between them. This CDR3 comprises 12 residues.

The chain combines TRBV21-1 with TRBJ2-3; TRBD1 reflects the table's D call only, with no check against the DNA. TRBV21-1 is designated a pseudogene. The CDR3 totals 15 residues. This CDR3 reads CASSNFYRTTDTQYF. For the CDR3, the DNA is TGTGCCAGCAGCAATTTCTACAGAACCACAGATACGCAGTATTTT.

V is TRBV24-1 and J is TRBJ1-2; 9 positions match TRBD1. The V gene's germline CDR1 is KGHDR and CDR2 SFDVKD. Trimming cost V 3 bases and J 7 bases; bases outside gene matches: 8. This CDR3 comprises 15 residues. CDR3 in DNA: TGTGCCACCAGTGATCCTACAGGGGGCAAGAGTGGCTACACCTTC. It is translated as CATSDPTGGKSGYTF.

CDR3 sequence reads: CASSLRQGSDYGYTF. CDR3 DNA sequence: TGTGCCAGCAGCTTACGACAGGGATCCGACTATGGCTACACCTTC. The chain is built from TRBV7-8 and TRBJ1-2; the match to TRBD1 covers 7 bases. Losses at the gene ends were 2 bases for V and 3 bases for J; bases not matched to a gene: 6. CDR1 SGHVS and CDR2 FQNEAQ come from the germline V gene. The CDR3 has 15 residues.

V is TRBV28 and J is TRBJ1-1; 7 nucleotides line up with TRBD1. The CDR3 runs 16 residues. Germline V gene sequence: CDR1 MDHEN, CDR2 SYDVKM. V was clipped by 0 bases and J by 5 bases; unmatched bases: 9. The CDR3 spells CASSLWLGGGLTEAFF. CDR3 nucleotides: TGTGCCAGCAGTTTATGGTTAGGGGGCGGCCTTACTGAAGCTTTCTTT. Full variable domain (rest looked up from reference TRBV28 and TRBJ1-1): DVKVTQSSRYLVKRTGEKVFLECVQDMDHENMFWYRQDPGLGLRLIYFSYDVKMKEKGDIPEGYSVSREKKERFSLILESASTNQTSMYLCASSLWLGGGLTEAFFGQGTRLTVV.

V is TRBV2 and J is TRBJ1-6; TRBD1 might be the D (5 bases). The CDR3 length is 13 residues. V was cut by 1 base and J by 10 bases, with 8 bases left in between. Germline lookup yields CDR1 SNHLY and CDR2 FYNNEI. In nucleotides, the CDR3 is TGTGCCAGCAGTGAAGGGACACACTCACCCCTCCACTTT. This sequence encodes CASSEGTHSPLHF.